The clone carrying this T cell receptor beta chain was seen just once. Its antigen remains unidentified. The naive CD8 population came from CD45RO-negative cells selected for CCR7, without terminally differentiated effector memory CD45RA+ cells. The entry originates in a study of shared clonotypes between healthy human individuals. General study points: Four donors shared around 5.2% of their naive CD4 clonotypes. Non-shared clonotypes showed lower generation probabilities than clonotypes common to all four donors.

The length of the CDR3 is 14 residues. Per germline, CDR1 MDHEN and CDR2 SYDVKM. V gave up 4 bases and J gave up 3 bases, with 13 bases separating them. The run depth of the assay was deep. Sequencing used immunoSEQ multiplex PCR; TCRdb keeps in-frame clones, though not all of them. The sample yields hundreds of thousands of clones, about 91% seen once. The sequencing input was naive CD8+ T cells sorted from blood. This TCR came from a young man in good health. V usage is TRBV28 and J usage is TRBJ2-7, with D perhaps matching TRBD2 (6 bases). The CDR3 region has the DNA TGTGCCAGCAGTTCTCGACGGCGGGACTACGAGCAGTACTTC. Its protein is CASSSRRRDYEQYF.